The 10 T cell receptor beta chains presented below share a single source sample, sequenced in a study of cytomegalovirus exposure and HLA in healthy donors (dated by TCRdb to about 2017). Library creation used the immunoSEQ multiplex PCR assay. For the multiplex PCR, a mixture combining 60 forward primers for TCR Vbeta segments and 13 reverse primers for TCR Jbeta segments was used. Not all clones reach the TCRdb copy of this immuneACCESS table, which keeps in-frame sequences only. Checked studies attribute under half of the gap to unresolved V genes and leave the rest unexplained. The sample has roughly 100,000 clones on record, over 70% of them singletons. About 9.1% of the sample goes to the ten largest clones. The sequenced sample consisted of PBMCs. These receptors were obtained from a woman aged 40 to 55 in good health and CMV-seropositive.

This clone was counted a single time. The rearrangement uses TRBV6-5 and TRBJ1-2; tentative D call: TRBD1 (5 bases). Germline loops: CDR1 MNHEY, CDR2 SVGAGI. Trimming removed 6 bases at V and 10 bases at J, with 15 bases between. The CDR3 is 12 amino acids. The CDR3 DNA reads TGTGCCAGCAGCTCGGGGGGGGAATCCTACACCTTC. Amino acids: CASSSGGESYTF.

This sequence joins TRBV5-1 and TRBJ2-7; weak D call: TRBD1 (7 bases). Deletions cut 4 bases from V and 2 bases from J, with 19 bases between. CDR3 size: 16 residues. CDR1 is SGHRS, CDR2 YFSETQ, per germline. CDR3 loop: CASSQGGLWAAYEQYF. The CDR3 nucleotides read TGCGCCAGCAGCCAGGGGGGTCTTTGGGCGGCCTACGAGCAGTACTTC.

This clone was seen a handful of times. The V call is TRBV5-6, the J call TRBJ2-3; D ambiguous. Per the germline V gene, CDR1 is SGHDT and CDR2 is YYEEEE. The CDR3 extends over 11 amino acids. Trimming took off 2 bases at V and 4 bases at J, with 2 bases between the two ends. CDR3 DNA: TGTGCCAGCAGCTTCGCAGATACGCAGTATTTT. It encodes CASSFADTQYF.

V is TRBV5-6 and J is TRBJ2-1; TRBD2 agrees at 8 bases. V trimming: 1 base; J trimming: 15 bases; junction bases outside the gene matches: 9. The CDR3 totals 13 residues. Germline V gene lookup returns CDR1 SGHDT and CDR2 YYEEEE. The CDR3 protein is CASSLYRAGVRFF. The CDR3 DNA sequence: TGTGCCAGCAGCTTGTATAGAGCGGGAGTTAGGTTCTTC.

This chain uses TRBV2 with TRBJ2-3; D is ambiguous. CDR1 and CDR2 (germline): SNHLY, FYNNEI. The V and J ends lost 6 bases and 1 base respectively, with 5 bases between them. The length of the CDR3 is 12 residues. CDR3 protein: CASRAGTDTQYF. CDR3 bases: TGTGCCAGCAGGGCGGGCACAGATACGCAGTATTTT.

The rearrangement links TRBV19 to TRBJ2-1, with D perhaps TRBD1 (5 bases). Germline assignment: CDR1 LNHDA and CDR2 SQIVND (reference sequence). The ends were cut back, 10 bases at V and 5 bases at J, with 12 bases in the middle. CDR3 length: 12 amino acids. CDR3 residues: CATREGDNEQFF. The CDR3, as DNA: TGTGCCACCAGAGAAGGGGACAATGAGCAGTTCTTC.

The J gene is TRBJ2-7, the V gene TRBV6-5; D is unclear. V was clipped by 7 bases and J by 3 bases, with 13 bases between them. This CDR3 comprises 13 residues. Per germline, CDR1 MNHEY and CDR2 SVGAGI. This CDR3 is CASIGGTHYEQYF. The CDR3 region has the DNA TGTGCCAGCATAGGCGGAACGCACTACGAGCAGTACTTC.

This chain joins TRBV6-5 and TRBJ2-3, with a tentative D call TRBD2 (6 bases). The CDR3 loop spans 15 amino acids. Germline CDR1 is MNHEY and CDR2 is SVGAGI. Trimming pared 2 bases from V and 7 bases from J, leaving 16 bases between. CDR3 residues: CASSYRGGVDNTQYF. The DNA for the CDR3 is TGTGCCAGCAGTTACCGAGGCGGGGTAGATAATACGCAGTATTTT.

The chain joins TRBV7-3 to TRBJ2-1; 9 nucleotides align to TRBD1. This CDR3 has 15 amino acids. With V trimmed by 5 bases and J by 8 bases, 10 bases remained unmatched. The germline V gene encodes CDR1 SGHTA and CDR2 FQGTGA. The CDR3 region has the DNA TGTGCCAGCAGCCCTAACCGGGACAGGGCGTATGAGCAGTTCTTC. This codes for CASSPNRDRAYEQFF.

The J gene is TRBJ2-3, the V gene TRBV2; D might be TRBD2 (6 bases). Per germline, CDR1 SNHLY and CDR2 FYNNEI. The V gene lost 4 bases and the J gene lost 0 bases, with 14 bases spanning the gap. This CDR3 has 16 amino acids. The CDR3 DNA follows: TGTGCCAGCAGTGTTTTAATGGGGGGAAGCACAGATACGCAGTATTTT. This codes for CASSVLMGGSTDTQYF.